This T cell receptor beta chain was identified in a study of blood T cell repertoires in COVID-19. Study-level background: In each case, the material was cDNA or gDNA derived from T cells, B-cell-depleted T cells, or PBMCs.

Produced via immunoSEQ multiplex PCR; TCRdb's table is partial and in-frame only. The sample holds over 75,000 clones, 65% to 85% seen once. The CDR3 consists of 17 residues. Deletions cut 3 bases from V and 0 bases from J, with 15 bases between. The germline CDR1 and CDR2 sequences are MDHEN and SYDVKM. V usage is TRBV28 and J usage is TRBJ1-3; D gene unclear. This clonotype was sampled from a woman of 80 years or more with active or convalescent COVID-19. Sequencing was carried out using peripheral blood. The CDR3 reads CASSLFSGAYSGNTIYF. The CDR3 DNA sequence: TGTGCCAGCAGTTTGTTTTCGGGAGCTTACTCTGGAAACACCATATATTTT.